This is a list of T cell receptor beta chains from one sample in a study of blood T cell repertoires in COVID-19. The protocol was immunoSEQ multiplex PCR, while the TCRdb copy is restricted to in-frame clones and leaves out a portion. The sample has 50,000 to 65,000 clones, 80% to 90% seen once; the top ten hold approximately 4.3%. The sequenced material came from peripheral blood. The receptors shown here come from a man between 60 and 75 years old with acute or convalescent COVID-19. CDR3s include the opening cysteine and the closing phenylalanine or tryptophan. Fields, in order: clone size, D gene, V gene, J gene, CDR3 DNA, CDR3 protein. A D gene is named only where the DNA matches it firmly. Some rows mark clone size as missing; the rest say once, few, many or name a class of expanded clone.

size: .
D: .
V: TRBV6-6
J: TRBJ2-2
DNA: TGTGCCAGCAGTCGTGGGGCACCGAACACCGGGGAGCTGTTTTTT
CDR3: CASSRGAPNTGELFF

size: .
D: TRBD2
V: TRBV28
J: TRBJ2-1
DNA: TGTGCCAGCAGGCTGACTAGCGGAGGGGGGTCCTACAATGAGCAGTTCTTC
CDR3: CASRLTSGGGSYNEQFF

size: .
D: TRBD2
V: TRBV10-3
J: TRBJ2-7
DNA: TGTGCCATCAGCTCCGGGACTAGCGGGACCGAGCAGTACTTC
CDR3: CAISSGTSGTEQYF

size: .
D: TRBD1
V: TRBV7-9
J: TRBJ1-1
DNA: TGTGCCAGCAGCTTAGAGGGACAGGGACCTATGAACACTGAAGCTTTCTTT
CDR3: CASSLEGQGPMNTEAFF

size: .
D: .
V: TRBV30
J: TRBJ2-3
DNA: TGTGCCTCCTCACCGGGACTTTCGGGCACAGATACGCAGTATTTT
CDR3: CASSPGLSGTDTQYF

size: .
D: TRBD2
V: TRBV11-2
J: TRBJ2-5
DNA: TGTGCCAGCAGCCCCGGGACTAGCGGGAGGGCAATGTCGGAGACCCAGTACTTC
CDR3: CASSPGTSGRAMSETQYF

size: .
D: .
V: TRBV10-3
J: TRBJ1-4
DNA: TGTGCCATCAGCCGGGCAACTAATGAAAAACTGTTTTTT
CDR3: CAISRATNEKLFF

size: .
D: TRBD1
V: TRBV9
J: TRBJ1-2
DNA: TGTGCCAGCAGCGTAGGGACAGGCCCCTATGGCTACACCTTC
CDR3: CASSVGTGPYGYTF

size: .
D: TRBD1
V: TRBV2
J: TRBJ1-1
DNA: TGTGCCAGCAGTCTAACCGGGACAGGGACTGAAGCTTTCTTT
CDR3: CASSLTGTGTEAFF

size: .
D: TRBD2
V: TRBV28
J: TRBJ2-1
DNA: TGTGCCAGCAGTCAACCGCGTCTAGCGGGACTAAATGAGCAGTTCTTC
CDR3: CASSQPRLAGLNEQFF

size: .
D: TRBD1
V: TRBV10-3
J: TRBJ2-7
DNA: TGTGCCATCAGTGGGCTAGCAGGACAGGAGGCCTACGAGCAGTACTTC
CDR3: CAISGLAGQEAYEQYF

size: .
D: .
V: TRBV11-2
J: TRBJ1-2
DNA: TGTGCCAGCAGCTGGATTAACGGGGGGCGTGATGGCTACACCTTC
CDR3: CASSWINGGRDGYTF

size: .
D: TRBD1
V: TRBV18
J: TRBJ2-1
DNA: TGTGCCAGCTCACTCGGGACAGCAATCGGGAATGAGCAGTTCTTC
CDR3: CASSLGTAIGNEQFF

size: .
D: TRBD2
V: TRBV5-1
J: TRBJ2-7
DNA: TGCGCCAGCAGCCAAAAAGCGGGGGTTTCCTACGAGCAGTACTTC
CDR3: CASSQKAGVSYEQYF

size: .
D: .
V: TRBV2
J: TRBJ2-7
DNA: TGTGCCAGCAGTGACCCGAGGCCAGTCGAGCAGTACTTC
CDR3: CASSDPRPVEQYF

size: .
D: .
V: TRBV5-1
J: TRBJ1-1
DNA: TGCGCCAGCAGCTCGGGGGACGGGGACGTGACTGAAGCTTTCTTT
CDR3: CASSSGDGDVTEAFF

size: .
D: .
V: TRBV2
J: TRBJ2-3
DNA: TGTGCCACCCAAGGGGGGGAGGGGGTGACAGATACGCAGTATTTT
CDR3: CATQGGEGVTDTQYF

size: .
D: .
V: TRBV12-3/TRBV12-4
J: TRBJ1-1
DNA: TGTGCCAGCGGCCCACGGGGATACACTGAAGCTTTCTTT
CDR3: CASGPRGYTEAFF

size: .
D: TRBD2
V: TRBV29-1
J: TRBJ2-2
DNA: TGCAGCGTTGCCAGAAACGTAGGGACTAGCGGGTTGGGTGGGGAGCTGTTTTTT
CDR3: CSVARNVGTSGLGGELFF

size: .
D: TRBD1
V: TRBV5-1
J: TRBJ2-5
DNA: TGCGCCAGCAGCTCGGGACAGGGGATCCAAGAGACCCAGTACTTC
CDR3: CASSSGQGIQETQYF

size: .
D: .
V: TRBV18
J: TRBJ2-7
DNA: TGTGCCAGCTCACCCGAGAGGGAGAGCTCCTACGAGCAGTACTTC
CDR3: CASSPERESSYEQYF

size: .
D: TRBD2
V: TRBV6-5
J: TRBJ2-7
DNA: TGTGCCAGCAGTCATCTAGCGGGAGTAGGTGAGCAGTACTTC
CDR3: CASSHLAGVGEQYF

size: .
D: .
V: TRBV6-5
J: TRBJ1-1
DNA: TGTGCCAGCAGCCTAATCATAAACACTGAAGCTTTCTTT
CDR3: CASSLIINTEAFF

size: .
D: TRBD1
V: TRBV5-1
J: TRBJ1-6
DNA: TGCGCCAGCAGCAACGGACAGGGAGGGTCCTATAATTCACCCCTCCACTTT
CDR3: CASSNGQGGSYNSPLHF

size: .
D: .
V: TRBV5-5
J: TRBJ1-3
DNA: TGTGCCAGCAGCCCGGTGGGCCCCGGAAACACCATATATTTT
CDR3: CASSPVGPGNTIYF

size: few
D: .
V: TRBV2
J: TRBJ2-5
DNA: TGTGCCAGCAGCGGACTACCCCAAGAGACCCAGTACTTC
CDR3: CASSGLPQETQYF

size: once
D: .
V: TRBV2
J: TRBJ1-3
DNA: TGTGCCAGCAGTCGCCAGATACTAACGAGCTCTGGAAACACCATATATTTT
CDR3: CASSRQILTSSGNTIYF

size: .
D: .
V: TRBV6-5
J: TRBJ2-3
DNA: TGTGCCAGCAGTCCCTCTGGAGCCGATACGCAGTATTTT
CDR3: CASSPSGADTQYF

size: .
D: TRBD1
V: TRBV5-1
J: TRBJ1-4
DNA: TGCGCCAGCAGCCTCGGACAGGGGAATGAAAAACTGTTTTTT
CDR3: CASSLGQGNEKLFF

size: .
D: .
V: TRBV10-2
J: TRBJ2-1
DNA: TGCGCCAGCAGTGAGCGGGAGAAGTACAATGAGCAGTTCTTC
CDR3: CASSEREKYNEQFF

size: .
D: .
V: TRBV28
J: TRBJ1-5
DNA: TGTGCCAGCAGTAACTATGGACTGTTCCGGGGTCAGCCCCAGCATTTT
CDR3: CASSNYGLFRGQPQHF

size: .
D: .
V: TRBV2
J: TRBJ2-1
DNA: TGTGCCAGCAGTGAAGGTCTAGCGCATGAGCAGTTCTTC
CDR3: CASSEGLAHEQFF

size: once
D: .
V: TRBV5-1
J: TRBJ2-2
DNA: TGCGCCAGCAGGCCCCCCTTTAGCGAACCCGGCGGGGAGCTGTTTTTT
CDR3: CASRPPFSEPGGELFF

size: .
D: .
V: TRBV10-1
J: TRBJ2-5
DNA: TGCGCCAGCAGTGAGTCGTCTAGACTAGAGACCCAGTACTTC
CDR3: CASSESSRLETQYF

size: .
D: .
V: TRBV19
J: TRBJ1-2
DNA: TGTGCCAGTAGTAGCGCAATCACAGTCAACTATGGCTACACCTTC
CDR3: CASSSAITVNYGYTF

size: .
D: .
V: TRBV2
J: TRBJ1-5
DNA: TGTGCCAGCAGTGACAGGGGAAAACATCAGCCCCAGCATTTT
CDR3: CASSDRGKHQPQHF

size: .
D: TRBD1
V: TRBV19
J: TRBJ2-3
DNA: TGTGCCAGTAAGACAGGGGGCATTACAGATACGCAGTATTTT
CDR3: CASKTGGITDTQYF

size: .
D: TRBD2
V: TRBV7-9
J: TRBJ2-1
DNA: TGTGCCAGCAGCTCCGCCGGGACTAGGAAGACTGAGCAGTTCTTC
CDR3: CASSSAGTRKTEQFF

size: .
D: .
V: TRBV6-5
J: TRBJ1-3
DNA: TGTGCCAGCAGTTACTCGGGGACACTCGGAAACACCATATATTTT
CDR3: CASSYSGTLGNTIYF

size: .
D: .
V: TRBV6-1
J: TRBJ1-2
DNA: TGTGCCAGCAGTGAAAGTAGGGGTGCTAACTATGGCTACACCTTC
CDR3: CASSESRGANYGYTF

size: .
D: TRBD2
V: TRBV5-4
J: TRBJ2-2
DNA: TGTGCCAGCAGCCCTACTAGCGGGAGGGCCGGTCTGACCGGGGAGCTGTTTTTT
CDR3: CASSPTSGRAGLTGELFF

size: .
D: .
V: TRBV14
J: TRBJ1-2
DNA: TGTGCCAGCAGCCAAGCCCCTCCGCGTCAGGTTGATGGCTACACCTTC
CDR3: CASSQAPPRQVDGYTF

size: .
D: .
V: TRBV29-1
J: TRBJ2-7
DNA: TGCAGCGTTGAACTCCACCTAGGGCAGGGCCAATCCGACGAGCAGTACTTC
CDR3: CSVELHLGQGQSDEQYF

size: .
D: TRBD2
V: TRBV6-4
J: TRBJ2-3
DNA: TGTGCCAGCAGTACTAGCGGGGAGGGCACAGATACGCAGTATTTT
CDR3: CASSTSGEGTDTQYF

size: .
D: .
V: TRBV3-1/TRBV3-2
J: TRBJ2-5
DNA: TGTGCCAGCAGCCAAGTACTCTTGGAGACCCAGTACTTC
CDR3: CASSQVLLETQYF

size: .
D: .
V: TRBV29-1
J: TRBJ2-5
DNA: TGCAGCGTTGAAACGGCAGGGGAGACCCAGTACTTC
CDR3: CSVETAGETQYF

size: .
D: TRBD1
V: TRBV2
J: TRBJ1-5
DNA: TGTGCCAGCAGCGAAAATTTACAGGGGGCGGAGCCCCAGCATTTT
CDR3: CASSENLQGAEPQHF

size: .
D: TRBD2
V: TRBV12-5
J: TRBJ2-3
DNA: TGTGCTAGTGGTTTGGTTCTCGGACTAGCGGGCCTGGGGGATACGCAGTATTTT
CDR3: CASGLVLGLAGLGDTQYF

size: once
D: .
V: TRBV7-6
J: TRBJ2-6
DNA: TGTGCCAGCAGCCGGCCTCGGAGGGCCTCTGGGGCCAACGTCCTGACTTTC
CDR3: CASSRPRRASGANVLTF

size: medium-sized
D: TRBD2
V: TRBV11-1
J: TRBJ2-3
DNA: TGTGCCAGCAGCTTAAGGCGGGAGGGCTCAGATACGCAGTATTTT
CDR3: CASSLRREGSDTQYF

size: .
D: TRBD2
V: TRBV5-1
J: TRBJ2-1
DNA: TGCGCCAGCAGCTGGAACGTACTAGCGGGAGTACCGAATGAGCAGTTCTTC
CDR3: CASSWNVLAGVPNEQFF

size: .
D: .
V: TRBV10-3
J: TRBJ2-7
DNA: TGTGCCATCAGTGGCCCAAAGGGGGAGTCCCAGTACTTC
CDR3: CAISGPKGESQYF

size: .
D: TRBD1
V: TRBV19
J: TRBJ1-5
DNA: TGTGCCAGTAGTAGGGGGGGACAGGGCCGTCAGCCCCAGCATTTT
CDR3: CASSRGGQGRQPQHF